In its sample, the clone carrying this TCR beta chain is large. Its antigen is currently unknown. Treatment given: roughly ten-day PBMC culture with coronavirus spike peptide pools or control peptides (ViraFEST assay). With the Oncomine TCR Beta short-read assay, DNA from cultured CD4+ T cells was sequenced. TCRdb re-called the PCR reads with MiXCR, one entry per CDR3 protein. The sample gives 6,000 to 8,500 distinct CDR3 sequences, just under 75% of which show up once; 15% is in the top ten. Germline CDR1 and CDR2: DFQATT and SNEGSKA (reference sequence). V shed 6 bases, J shed 2 bases, and the junction held 5 bases outside the gene matches. The CDR3 consists of 14 residues. The data stem from a study of vaccination and CD4 T cells after COVID-19.

The sample consisted of CD4+ T cells from blood, cultured in vitro. The clonotype comes from a human donor who had recovered from COVID-19. The gene calls are TRBV20-1 and TRBJ1-5, with 9 bases matching TRBD1. The CDR3 spells CSAHRDRGNQPQHF. DNA for the CDR3: TGCAGTGCCCACCGGGACAGGGGCAATCAGCCCCAGCATTTT.